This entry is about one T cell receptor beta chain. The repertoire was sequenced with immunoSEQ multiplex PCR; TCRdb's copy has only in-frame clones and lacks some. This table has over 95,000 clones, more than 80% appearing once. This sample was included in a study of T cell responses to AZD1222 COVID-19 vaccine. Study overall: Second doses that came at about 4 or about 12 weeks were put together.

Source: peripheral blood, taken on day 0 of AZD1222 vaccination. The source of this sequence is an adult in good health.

In DNA, the CDR3 is TGTGCCAGCAGCGTAGGGGGACAGGGTGGAGAGACCCAGTACTTC. It codes for CASSVGGQGGETQYF. The chain is built from TRBV9 and TRBJ2-5; the match to TRBD1 covers 9 bases. J lost 4 bases, V lost 0 bases, and 4 bases had no gene match. Germline assignment: CDR1 SGDLS and CDR2 YYNGEE. The CDR3 has 15 amino acids.